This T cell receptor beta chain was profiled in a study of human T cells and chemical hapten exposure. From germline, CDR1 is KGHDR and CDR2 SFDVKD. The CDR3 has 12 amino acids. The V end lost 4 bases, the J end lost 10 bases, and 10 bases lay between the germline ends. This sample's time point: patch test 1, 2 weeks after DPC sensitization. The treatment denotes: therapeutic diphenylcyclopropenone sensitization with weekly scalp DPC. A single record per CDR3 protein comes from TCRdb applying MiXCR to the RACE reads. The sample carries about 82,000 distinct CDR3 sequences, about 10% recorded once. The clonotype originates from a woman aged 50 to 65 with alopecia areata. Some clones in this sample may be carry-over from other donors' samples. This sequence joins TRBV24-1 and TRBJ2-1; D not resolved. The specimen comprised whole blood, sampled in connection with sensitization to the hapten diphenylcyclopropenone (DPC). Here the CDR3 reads CATSDRIKEQFF. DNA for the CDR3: TGTGCCACCAGTGACCGAATAAAAGAGCAGTTCTTC.